These 19 T cell receptor beta chains were all obtained from the same sample, sequenced in a study of cytomegalovirus exposure and HLA in healthy donors. This PCR relied on a set of 60 Vbeta primers and 13 Jbeta primers. Using immunoSEQ multiplex PCR, the repertoire was profiled, and TCRdb retains in-frame clones only, with some absent. This sample has approximately 190,000 clones, with approximately 79% found just once. Sequencing was performed on PBMCs. The source of these receptors is a middle-aged man in good health and CMV-seropositive.

The chain links TRBV6-6 to TRBJ2-1, with D perhaps matching TRBD2 (6 bases). Per the germline V gene, CDR1 is MNHNY and CDR2 is SVGAGI (reference sequence). With 7 bases removed from V and 5 bases from J, the gap between germline ends came to 12 bases. The CDR3 contains 13 residues. The CDR3 DNA sequence: TGTGCCAGCAAGAATAGCGGAAACAATGAGCAGTTCTTC. Amino acids: CASKNSGNNEQFF.

The chain uses TRBV5-1 and TRBJ1-2, with 7 nucleotides matching TRBD1. CDR1 SGHRS and CDR2 YFSETQ come from the germline V gene. With 0 bases clipped from V and 4 bases from J, the junction kept 6 bases outside the gene matches. The CDR3 extends over 15 amino acids. CDR3 in amino acids: CASSLEGTESYGYTF. The CDR3 DNA reads TGCGCCAGCAGCTTGGAGGGGACAGAAAGCTATGGCTACACCTTC.

The chain has TRBV25-1 and TRBJ1-5; D not certain. Trimming pared 6 bases from V and 2 bases from J, leaving 11 bases between. The germline gives CDR1 MGHDK, CDR2 SYGVNS. The CDR3 runs to 14 residues. CDR3: CASSQWHGNQPQHF. Written as DNA, the CDR3 is TGTGCCAGCAGCCAGTGGCACGGCAATCAGCCCCAGCATTTT.

This sequence joins TRBV5-4 and TRBJ1-2, with D perhaps matching TRBD1 (5 bases). The V gene's germline CDR1 is SGHNT and CDR2 YYREEE (reference sequence). This CDR3 has 15 residues. Trimming shortened V by 4 bases and J by 5 bases, and 18 bases separated the two germline ends. The CDR3 protein is CASSQSQGVPYGYTF. The CDR3 DNA sequence: TGTGCCAGCAGCCAGAGCCAAGGGGTCCCTTATGGCTACACCTTC.

This clone was found a few times. The V and J genes are TRBV4-3 and TRBJ2-1, with 11 positions matching TRBD2. The ends lost 0 bases at V and 3 bases at J; junction bases unmatched: 4. The CDR3 loop spans 17 amino acids. Germline-derived CDR1 and CDR2 are LGHNA and YSLEER. The CDR3 spells CASSQDTSGGYYNEQFF. CDR3 in DNA: TGCGCCAGCAGCCAAGATACTAGCGGGGGATACTACAATGAGCAGTTCTTC.

The chain combines TRBV18 with TRBJ2-7; 7 bases align to TRBD1. Germline CDR1 reads KGHSH; CDR2 reads LQKENI. The CDR3 has 14 amino acids. After removal of 1 base from V and 11 bases from J, the junction contained 11 bases not matched to a gene. The CDR3, as DNA: TGTGCCAGCTCACCACTTTGGCACAGGGGAAAAAAGTACTTC. It specifies CASSPLWHRGKKYF.

V gene TRBV19 combines with J gene TRBJ2-3, with TRBD2 matching 8 bases. Germline assignment: CDR1 LNHDA and CDR2 SQIVND (reference sequence). The CDR3 is 15 residues long. V shed 3 bases, J shed 4 bases, and the junction held 6 bases outside the gene matches. The CDR3 DNA reads TGTGCCAGTAGTATGGAGGGACTAGGTGCAGATACGCAGTATTTT. Residues: CASSMEGLGADTQYF. Supplemented by reference TRBV19 and TRBJ2-3, the full variable domain reads DGGITQSPKYLFRKEGQNVTLSCEQNLNHDAMYWYRQDPGQGLRLIYYSQIVNDFQKGDIAEGYSVSREKKESFPLTVTSAQKNPTAFYLCASSMEGLGADTQYFGPGTRLTVL.

V is TRBV5-1 and J is TRBJ2-1; 7 nucleotides match TRBD2. The V segment lost 6 bases and the J segment 4 bases; nucleotides outside the gene matches: 10. CDR3 size: 15 residues. Germline CDR1 SGHRS, CDR2 YFSETQ. For the CDR3, the DNA is TGCGCCAGCAAGGATAGGGCTAGCGGTTACAATGAGCAGTTCTTC. Its translation is CASKDRASGYNEQFF.

The chain couples TRBV4-1 to TRBJ2-5, with TRBD2 matching 10 bases. The CDR3 has 17 amino acids. CDR1 is MGHRA and CDR2 is YSYEKL in the germline V gene. After removal of 1 base from V and 5 bases from J, the junction contained 10 bases not matched to a gene. This chain's CDR3 is CASSQVASAGGQETQYF. The CDR3 DNA reads TGCGCCAGCAGCCAAGTAGCATCAGCGGGGGGGCAGGAGACCCAGTACTTC.

This chain links TRBV19 with TRBJ1-4; 8 bases fit TRBD1. The CDR3 consists of 14 residues. J was trimmed by 13 bases and V by 3 bases; bases with no gene match: 10. CDR1 is LNHDA, CDR2 SQIVND, per germline (reference sequence). The CDR3 coding sequence is TGTGCCAGTAGTATGGGGAACACAGGGGGGAGACTGTTTTTT. Protein sequence: CASSMGNTGGRLFF. The entire variable domain, with the rest obtained from reference TRBV19 and TRBJ1-4, is as follows: DGGITQSPKYLFRKEGQNVTLSCEQNLNHDAMYWYRQDPGQGLRLIYYSQIVNDFQKGDIAEGYSVSREKKESFPLTVTSAQKNPTAFYLCASSMGNTGGRLFFGSGTQLSVL.

A few counts support this clone. The chain employs TRBV10-2 and TRBJ2-1; a possible D gene is TRBD1 (6 bases). The CDR3 is 15 residues long. The germline V gene has CDR1 WSHSY and CDR2 SAAADI. Trimming stripped 6 bases from V and 4 bases from J, with 16 bases between. The chain's CDR3 is CASRTGTPLYNEQFF. CDR3 in DNA: TGCGCCAGCAGAACCGGGACACCGTTGTACAATGAGCAGTTCTTC.

The table lists this clone with a count of one. The V call is TRBV7-3, the J call TRBJ2-1, with TRBD1 matching 7 bases. V gave up 1 base and J gave up 9 bases; unmatched junction bases: 3. Germline lookup yields CDR1 SGHTA and CDR2 FQGTGA. The CDR3 length is 13 residues. CDR3 sequence: CASSLRWDSEQFF. DNA for the CDR3: TGTGCCAGCAGCTTAAGGTGGGACAGTGAGCAGTTCTTC.

This clone has just one count. The chain employs TRBV5-1 and TRBJ2-1; 13 nucleotides line up with TRBD2. This CDR3 is 17 amino acids long. The germline V gene encodes CDR1 SGHRS and CDR2 YFSETQ. Germline trimming cut 0 bases from V and 8 bases from J; bases unmatched to any gene: 8. The CDR3: CASSLGLAGGPQDEQFF. The CDR3, as DNA: TGCGCCAGCAGCTTGGGACTAGCGGGGGGTCCTCAAGATGAGCAGTTCTTC.

The chain links TRBV4-1 to TRBJ2-6; 9 bases are shared with TRBD1. Germline CDR1 and CDR2: MGHRA and YSYEKL. CDR3 size: 20 residues. Unmatched junction bases numbered 9, after V lost 0 bases and J lost 0 bases. This chain's CDR3 is CASSQDGKGQGPSGANVLTF. The CDR3 nucleotides are TGCGCCAGCAGCCAAGATGGAAAGGGACAGGGACCCTCTGGGGCCAACGTCCTGACTTTC.

The rearrangement joins TRBV7-9 to TRBJ1-4, with D possibly being TRBD1 (5 bases). CDR1 SEHNR and CDR2 FQNEAQ come from the germline V gene (reference sequence). The CDR3 has 11 residues. V was shortened by 4 bases and J by 8 bases, with 5 bases between the two germline ends. CDR3 sequence (DNA): TGTGCCAGCAGCTACAGGGAAAAACTGTTTTTT. Amino acids: CASSYREKLFF.

The V call is TRBV28, the J call TRBJ2-7; D perhaps matches TRBD1 (6 bases). There are 14 residues in the CDR3. The V and J ends lost 2 bases and 4 bases respectively, with 12 bases between them. The germline CDR1 and CDR2 sequences are MDHEN and SYDVKM. For the CDR3, the DNA is TGTGCCAGCAGTTTACATGGACAGCTATACGAGCAGTACTTC. It is translated as CASSLHGQLYEQYF.

The chain uses TRBV19 and TRBJ1-2; possible D gene TRBD1, 6 bases. Between the trimmed V and J ends, which lost 6 bases and 1 base, there was a span of 15 bases. The germline gives CDR1 LNHDA, CDR2 SQIVND (reference sequence). The CDR3 runs 15 residues. This CDR3 is CASSGRGTDNYGYTF. CDR3 nucleotides: TGTGCCAGTAGCGGCAGGGGTACGGATAACTATGGCTACACCTTC.

The rearrangement uses TRBV25-1 and TRBJ2-3; the match to TRBD1 covers 11 bases. CDR3 length: 15 amino acids. The V and J ends lost 5 bases and 6 bases, in that order; junction bases with no gene match: 7. Germline assignment: CDR1 MGHDK and CDR2 SYGVNS. The chain's CDR3 is CASSPPGTGGDTQYF. The CDR3, as DNA: TGTGCCAGCAGTCCTCCTGGGACAGGGGGGGATACGCAGTATTTT.

This chain joins TRBV5-3 and TRBJ2-5, with D maybe TRBD1 (6 bases). TRBV5-3 has ORF status, its function being uncertain. V lost 1 base, J lost 0 bases, and 13 bases lay in between. The CDR3 has 16 amino acids. This CDR3 is CARSLRQEPYQETQYF. The DNA for the CDR3 is TGTGCCAGAAGCTTGAGACAGGAGCCGTACCAAGAGACCCAGTACTTC.